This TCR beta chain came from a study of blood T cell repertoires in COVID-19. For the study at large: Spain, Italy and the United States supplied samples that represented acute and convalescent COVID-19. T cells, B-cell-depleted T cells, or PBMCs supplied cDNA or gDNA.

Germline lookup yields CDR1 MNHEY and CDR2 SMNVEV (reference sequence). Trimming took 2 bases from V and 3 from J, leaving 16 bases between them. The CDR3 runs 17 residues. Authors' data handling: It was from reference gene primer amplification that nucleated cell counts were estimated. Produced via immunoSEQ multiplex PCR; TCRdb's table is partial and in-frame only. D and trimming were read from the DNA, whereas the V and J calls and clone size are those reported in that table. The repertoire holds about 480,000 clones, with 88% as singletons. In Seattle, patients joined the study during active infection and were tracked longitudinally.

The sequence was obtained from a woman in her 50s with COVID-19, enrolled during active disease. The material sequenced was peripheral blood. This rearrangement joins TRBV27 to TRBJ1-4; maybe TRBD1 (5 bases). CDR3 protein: CASSLKPSGGSNEKLFF. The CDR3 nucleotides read TGTGCCAGCAGTTTAAAACCCTCGGGGGGTTCTAATGAAAAACTGTTTTTT.